These T cell receptor beta chains were read from a single sample in a study of shared clonotypes between healthy human individuals. Profiled with immunoSEQ multiplex PCR; TCRdb holds only in-frame clones, not every one. Among roughly 2 million clones listed, more than 90% were seen once. The sequencing input was naive CD4+ T cells sorted from blood. The receptors here all came from a man younger than 35 in good health. Both conserved end residues are part of each CDR3. Each record gives: CDR3 protein, CDR3 DNA, clone size, J gene, V gene, D gene, CDR3 length. A D gene is named only where the DNA matches it firmly. Size values are once, few and many counts, or a class for expanded clones, and some rows have none.

CDR3: CSALGGAGEQYF; DNA: TGCAGCGCCCTGGGGGGGGCCGGCGAGCAGTACTTC; size: -; J: TRBJ2-7; V: TRBV29-1; D: -; length: 12
CDR3: CASSTADRAGPYGYTF; DNA: TGTGCCAGCAGTACAGCGGACAGGGCAGGTCCCTATGGCTACACCTTC; size: -; J: TRBJ1-2; V: TRBV28; D: TRBD1; length: 16
CDR3: CASRIHNEKLFF; DNA: TGTGCCAGCAGGATTCATAATGAAAAACTGTTTTTT; size: -; J: TRBJ1-4; V: TRBV6-6; D: -; length: 12
CDR3: CASSALREQFF; DNA: TGTGCCAGCAGCGCTTTGAGAGAGCAGTTCTTC; size: once; J: TRBJ2-1; V: TRBV14; D: -; length: 11
CDR3: CASSPAGAGNTIYF; DNA: TGTGCCAGCTCACCAGCAGGGGCTGGAAACACCATATATTTT; size: few; J: TRBJ1-3; V: TRBV18; D: -; length: 14
CDR3: CASSFDPGHRNTIYF; DNA: TGTGCCAGCAGTTTTGACCCGGGGCATAGAAACACCATATATTTT; size: -; J: TRBJ1-3; V: TRBV28; D: -; length: 15
CDR3: CASSPTALNTEAFF; DNA: TGTGCCAGCAGCCCGACAGCTTTGAACACTGAAGCTTTCTTT; size: -; J: TRBJ1-1; V: TRBV28; D: -; length: 14
CDR3: CASSVQGGGANVLTF; DNA: TGTGCCAGCAGCGTTCAGGGAGGTGGGGCCAACGTCCTGACTTTC; size: -; J: TRBJ2-6; V: TRBV9; D: -; length: 15
CDR3: CASRRSPTYEQYF; DNA: TGTGCCAGCAGACGCAGCCCCACCTACGAGCAGTACTTC; size: -; J: TRBJ2-7; V: TRBV14; D: -; length: 13
CDR3: CASSSVKGLLYGYTF; DNA: TGTGCCAGCAGCTCCGTGAAGGGCCTTTTATATGGCTACACCTTC; size: -; J: TRBJ1-2; V: TRBV11-2; D: -; length: 15
CDR3: CASSAGTPAYYEQYF; DNA: TGTGCCAGCAGCGCCGGGACACCGGCCTACTACGAGCAGTACTTC; size: -; J: TRBJ2-7; V: TRBV6-4; D: -; length: 15
CDR3: CASSETRVISSGANVPTF; DNA: TGTGCCAGCAGTGAGACGAGGGTGATAAGCTCTGGGGCCAACGTCCCGACTTTC; size: -; J: TRBJ2-6; V: TRBV25-1; D: -; length: 18
CDR3: CASSLKGSSPLHF; DNA: TGTGCCAGTAGCTTAAAGGGGAGCTCACCCCTCCACTTT; size: -; J: TRBJ1-6; V: TRBV19; D: -; length: 13
CDR3: CASSLDRNGYTF; DNA: TGCGCCAGCAGCTTGGACAGGAATGGCTACACCTTC; size: -; J: TRBJ1-2; V: TRBV5-1; D: -; length: 12
CDR3: CASGQGAGNTIYF; DNA: TGTGCCAGTGGACAGGGAGCAGGAAACACCATATATTTT; size: few; J: TRBJ1-3; V: TRBV7-9; D: TRBD1; length: 13
CDR3: CASSDPSQGGQETQYF; DNA: TGTGCCAGCAGCGACCCGTCCCAAGGGGGTCAAGAGACCCAGTACTTC; size: -; J: TRBJ2-5; V: TRBV9; D: -; length: 16
CDR3: CASSESGSGNTIYF; DNA: TGTGCCAGCAGTGAATCAGGCTCTGGAAACACCATATATTTT; size: -; J: TRBJ1-3; V: TRBV6-1; D: -; length: 14
CDR3: CASSKENTEAFF; DNA: TGTGCCAGCTCAAAGGAAAACACTGAAGCTTTCTTT; size: -; J: TRBJ1-1; V: TRBV18; D: -; length: 12
CDR3: CASSSQGGQETQYF; DNA: TGCGCCAGCAGCTCCCAAGGTGGGCAAGAGACCCAGTACTTC; size: -; J: TRBJ2-5; V: TRBV5-1; D: -; length: 14
CDR3: CASSLANGYTF; DNA: TGTGCCAGCAGTTTAGCAAATGGCTACACCTTC; size: once; J: TRBJ1-2; V: TRBV28; D: -; length: 11
CDR3: CASSFSSGADTQYF; DNA: TGTGCCAGCAGTTTTTCCAGCGGGGCAGATACGCAGTATTTT; size: -; J: TRBJ2-3; V: TRBV27; D: TRBD2; length: 14
CDR3: CASSPGQGLPYEQYF; DNA: TGTGCCAGCAGCCCCGGACAGGGCTTACCCTACGAGCAGTACTTC; size: -; J: TRBJ2-7; V: TRBV7-8; D: TRBD1; length: 15
CDR3: CASSQRRWTSGGAVTDTQYF; DNA: TGTGCCAGCAGCCAGCGGAGGTGGACTAGCGGGGGGGCTGTCACAGATACGCAGTATTTT; size: -; J: TRBJ2-3; V: TRBV4-2; D: TRBD2; length: 20
CDR3: CASSLQEEYRGTYGYTF; DNA: TGCGCCAGCAGCCTACAAGAGGAGTACAGGGGAACCTATGGCTACACCTTC; size: -; J: TRBJ1-2; V: TRBV4-1; D: TRBD1; length: 17
CDR3: CAISESASGTSTDTQYF; DNA: TGTGCCATCAGTGAGTCGGCTAGCGGGACTAGCACAGATACGCAGTATTTT; size: -; J: TRBJ2-3; V: TRBV10-3; D: TRBD2; length: 17
CDR3: CASSEVRVNTEAFF; DNA: TGCGCCAGCAGCGAAGTTAGGGTGAACACTGAAGCTTTCTTT; size: few; J: TRBJ1-1; V: TRBV5-1; D: -; length: 14
CDR3: CASSYFGTEAFF; DNA: TGTGCCAGCAGTTACTTCGGCACTGAAGCTTTCTTT; size: -; J: TRBJ1-1; V: TRBV2; D: -; length: 12
CDR3: CASSLGVNQPQHF; DNA: TGTGCCAGCAGCTTAGGGGTCAATCAGCCCCAGCATTTT; size: -; J: TRBJ1-5; V: TRBV7-8; D: -; length: 13
CDR3: CASSSPFLVKETQYF; DNA: TGTGCCAGCAGTTCACCCTTCTTAGTCAAAGAGACCCAGTACTTC; size: -; J: TRBJ2-5; V: TRBV6-6; D: -; length: 15
CDR3: CASSSGGAGYNEQFF; DNA: TGTGCCAGCAGTTCGGGGGGGGCCGGGTACAATGAGCAGTTCTTC; size: -; J: TRBJ2-1; V: TRBV28; D: TRBD2; length: 15
CDR3: CASTIGLAGGGPYNEQFF; DNA: TGCGCCAGCACCATAGGACTAGCGGGGGGCGGTCCCTACAATGAGCAGTTCTTC; size: -; J: TRBJ2-1; V: TRBV5-1; D: TRBD2; length: 18
CDR3: CATFSRTSGTDTQYF; DNA: TGTGCCACGTTCTCCAGGACTAGCGGCACAGATACGCAGTATTTT; size: -; J: TRBJ2-3; V: TRBV7-2; D: TRBD2; length: 15